The present TCR beta chain was sequenced within a study of blood T cell repertoires in COVID-19. Study-level information: From the United States, Italy and Spain came samples of acute and convalescent COVID-19. The cDNA or gDNA used as material had been derived from T cells, B-cell-depleted T cells, or PBMCs.

The data were produced by immunoSEQ multiplex PCR, yet TCRdb's version contains in-frame clones alone and is incomplete. The sample holds approximately 670,000 clones, 85% to 90% seen once. Per the germline V gene, CDR1 is SGHRS and CDR2 is YFSETQ. The CDR3 length is 12 residues. The V and J ends lost 2 bases and 8 bases respectively, with 7 bases between them. The source material was peripheral blood. The chain links TRBV5-1 to TRBJ2-2, with D unresolved. The receptor comes from a woman aged 18-35 years with acute or convalescent COVID-19. This chain's CDR3 is CASSLWQGELFF. Written as DNA, the CDR3 is TGCGCCAGCAGCTTATGGCAGGGGGAGCTGTTTTTT.